This TCR beta chain was sequenced during a study of blood T cell repertoires in COVID-19. The overall study: Donors in the United States, Italy and Spain gave samples during acute or convalescent COVID-19. PBMCs, B-cell-depleted T cells, or T cells were the source of the cDNA or gDNA that made up the material.

Authors' processing steps: Estimated nucleated cell counts came from reference gene primer amplification. Profiled with immunoSEQ multiplex PCR; TCRdb holds only in-frame clones, not every one. Clonal size and the V and J genes are those of that table, whereas D and trimming came from the DNA. The sample lists tens of thousands of clones; approximately 94% were seen once. This CDR3 is 14 amino acids long. The V gene's germline CDR1 is MNHEY and CDR2 SVGAGI. The V gene end was trimmed by 8 bases and the J gene end by 8 bases; junction bases not matched to a gene: 14. Sequenced material: peripheral blood. The receptor was derived from a man aged 65 to 85 with active COVID-19. V is TRBV6-5 and J is TRBJ1-1; 7 bases align to TRBD1. Here the CDR3 reads CASLSPTGRTEAFF. DNA of the CDR3: TGTGCCAGCCTCTCCCCGACAGGGAGGACGGAAGCTTTCTTT.